These T cell receptor beta chains were read from a single sample in a study of cytomegalovirus exposure and HLA in healthy donors. Data came from immunoSEQ multiplex PCR; TCRdb stores just in-frame clones and leaves some out. The table shows about 220,000 clones, with about 74% occurring only once. Input material: PBMCs. All receptors come from a woman aged 25-40 years in good health and CMV-seronegative. The CDR3 runs from the conserved cysteine through the conserved F or W. A D gene is named only where the DNA matches it firmly. The size entry is marked missing in some rows and otherwise reads once, few, many or a size class.

CDR3aa: CASSGPGGEQFF
CDR3nt: TGTGCCAGCAGTGGACCCGGGGGTGAGCAGTTCTTC
v_gene: TRBV6-1
len: 12
d_gene: NA
j_gene: TRBJ2-1
abundance: NA

CDR3aa: CASSSDRGRDTQYF
CDR3nt: TGTGCCAGCAGTTCTGACAGGGGTAGGGATACGCAGTATTTT
v_gene: TRBV5-6
len: 14
d_gene: TRBD1
j_gene: TRBJ2-3
abundance: NA

CDR3aa: CASSSKGVTEAFF
CDR3nt: TGCGCCAGCAGCTCGAAAGGGGTTACTGAAGCTTTCTTT
v_gene: TRBV5-1
len: 13
d_gene: NA
j_gene: TRBJ1-1
abundance: NA

CDR3aa: CASSLDWQGGEQYF
CDR3nt: TGTGCCAGCAGCTTAGACTGGCAGGGGGGCGAGCAGTACTTC
v_gene: TRBV7-6
len: 14
d_gene: NA
j_gene: TRBJ2-7
abundance: NA

CDR3aa: CASTPTDYSNQPQHF
CDR3nt: TGTGCCAGTACCCCGACAGATTATAGCAATCAGCCCCAGCATTTT
v_gene: TRBV19
len: 15
d_gene: NA
j_gene: TRBJ1-5
abundance: NA

CDR3aa: CASSSTGFHTEAFF
CDR3nt: TGTGCCAGCAGCTCCACAGGCTTCCACACTGAAGCTTTCTTT
v_gene: TRBV13
len: 14
d_gene: NA
j_gene: TRBJ1-1
abundance: few

CDR3aa: CASRPPQGAYNEQFF
CDR3nt: TGTGCCAGCCGGCCCCCCCAGGGGGCCTACAATGAGCAGTTCTTC
v_gene: TRBV2
len: 15
d_gene: TRBD1
j_gene: TRBJ2-1
abundance: NA

CDR3aa: CASSFSLEETQYF
CDR3nt: TGTGCCAGCAGCTTTTCCCTAGAGGAGACCCAGTACTTC
v_gene: TRBV7-3
len: 13
d_gene: NA
j_gene: TRBJ2-5
abundance: NA

CDR3aa: CASSIAGGPVDTQYF
CDR3nt: TGTGCCAGTAGTATTGCGGGAGGGCCCGTAGATACGCAGTATTTT
v_gene: TRBV19
len: 15
d_gene: TRBD2
j_gene: TRBJ2-3
abundance: once

CDR3aa: CASGLRDRGPETQYF
CDR3nt: TGTGCCAGCGGGCTCCGGGACAGGGGCCCAGAGACCCAGTACTTC
v_gene: TRBV6-1
len: 15
d_gene: TRBD1
j_gene: TRBJ2-5
abundance: few

CDR3aa: CASSSDRGYGETQYF
CDR3nt: TGTGCCAGCAGTTCCGACAGGGGGTATGGTGAGACCCAGTACTTC
v_gene: TRBV19
len: 15
d_gene: TRBD1
j_gene: TRBJ2-5
abundance: NA

CDR3aa: CASIERGQETQYF
CDR3nt: TGTGCCAGCATTGAACGCGGACAAGAGACCCAGTACTTC
v_gene: TRBV2
len: 13
d_gene: NA
j_gene: TRBJ2-5
abundance: NA

CDR3aa: CASSLILAGVNEQFF
CDR3nt: TGTGCCAGCAGCTTAATCCTAGCGGGGGTCAATGAGCAGTTCTTC
v_gene: TRBV7-3
len: 15
d_gene: TRBD2
j_gene: TRBJ2-1
abundance: NA

CDR3aa: CASSARESGDNEQFF
CDR3nt: TGTGCCAGCAGTGCGCGTGAATCCGGGGACAATGAGCAGTTCTTC
v_gene: TRBV6-1
len: 15
d_gene: NA
j_gene: TRBJ2-1
abundance: NA

CDR3aa: CASSWGRGAPAEAFF
CDR3nt: TGCGCCAGCAGCTGGGGGCGGGGGGCGCCCGCTGAAGCTTTCTTT
v_gene: TRBV5-1
len: 15
d_gene: NA
j_gene: TRBJ1-1
abundance: few

CDR3aa: CATSRESTAGGHGYTF
CDR3nt: TGTGCCACCAGCAGAGAGTCGACCGCAGGGGGTCATGGCTACACCTTC
v_gene: TRBV15
len: 16
d_gene: TRBD1
j_gene: TRBJ1-2
abundance: NA

CDR3aa: CASSYGGTGEAFF
CDR3nt: TGTGCCAGCAGTTACGGAGGGACAGGTGAAGCTTTCTTT
v_gene: TRBV6-5
len: 13
d_gene: TRBD1
j_gene: TRBJ1-1
abundance: NA

CDR3aa: CASSYPGTEETQYF
CDR3nt: TGTGCCAGCAGTTACCCCGGGACAGAAGAGACCCAGTACTTC
v_gene: TRBV6-6
len: 14
d_gene: TRBD1
j_gene: TRBJ2-5
abundance: NA

CDR3aa: CASSSSTTSFGEPYEQYF
CDR3nt: TGTGCCAGCAGTTCCTCGACTACTTCGTTTGGCGAACCGTACGAGCAGTACTTC
v_gene: TRBV27
len: 18
d_gene: NA
j_gene: TRBJ2-7
abundance: NA

CDR3aa: CASSLDKYEQYF
CDR3nt: TGTGCCAGCAGCTTAGATAAGTACGAGCAGTACTTC
v_gene: TRBV11-2
len: 12
d_gene: NA
j_gene: TRBJ2-7
abundance: few

CDR3aa: CASGPLAGEPYEQFF
CDR3nt: TGCGCCAGCGGACCGTTAGCGGGAGAACCCTATGAGCAGTTCTTC
v_gene: TRBV4-1
len: 15
d_gene: TRBD2
j_gene: TRBJ2-1
abundance: few

CDR3aa: CASSSLRGGGRGNTIYF
CDR3nt: TGTGCCAGCAGCTCCCTCCGGGGCGGGGGCCGAGGAAACACCATATATTTT
v_gene: TRBV11-3
len: 17
d_gene: NA
j_gene: TRBJ1-3
abundance: NA

CDR3aa: CATSRDGQGLYGYTF
CDR3nt: TGTGCCACCAGCAGAGATGGGCAGGGTCTCTATGGCTACACCTTC
v_gene: TRBV15
len: 15
d_gene: NA
j_gene: TRBJ1-2
abundance: NA

CDR3aa: CASSLLDRRWEQYF
CDR3nt: TGTGCCAGCAGTTTATTAGACAGGCGATGGGAGCAGTACTTC
v_gene: TRBV27
len: 14
d_gene: NA
j_gene: TRBJ2-7
abundance: few

CDR3aa: CSVELAGDNEQFF
CDR3nt: TGCAGCGTTGAACTAGCGGGAGACAATGAGCAGTTCTTC
v_gene: TRBV29-1
len: 13
d_gene: TRBD2
j_gene: TRBJ2-1
abundance: NA

CDR3aa: CASSFLGQPKVDTIYF
CDR3nt: TGTGCCAGCAGTTTTTTGGGACAGCCTAAAGTAGACACCATATATTTT
v_gene: TRBV6-6
len: 16
d_gene: TRBD1
j_gene: TRBJ1-3
abundance: once

CDR3aa: CASRLGQGIYGYTF
CDR3nt: TGTGCCAGCAGACTGGGACAGGGAATATATGGCTACACCTTC
v_gene: TRBV6-1
len: 14
d_gene: TRBD1
j_gene: TRBJ1-2
abundance: NA

CDR3aa: CASSLTPGGNYEQYF
CDR3nt: TGTGCCAGCAGCTTGACACCGGGGGGTAACTACGAGCAGTACTTC
v_gene: TRBV5-6
len: 15
d_gene: TRBD2
j_gene: TRBJ2-7
abundance: NA

CDR3aa: CASSLSQGDGQFF
CDR3nt: TGTGCCAGCAGCTTAAGCCAGGGGGACGGTCAGTTCTTC
v_gene: TRBV7-9
len: 13
d_gene: TRBD1
j_gene: TRBJ2-1
abundance: NA

CDR3aa: CSARTVHEQFF
CDR3nt: TGCAGTGCTAGAACTGTCCATGAGCAGTTCTTC
v_gene: TRBV20-1
len: 11
d_gene: NA
j_gene: TRBJ2-1
abundance: NA

CDR3aa: CASSEAQRTAAFF
CDR3nt: TGTGCCAGCAGTGAAGCGCAACGAACAGCAGCTTTCTTT
v_gene: TRBV6-1
len: 13
d_gene: NA
j_gene: TRBJ1-1
abundance: NA

CDR3aa: CASSVDWTNYEQYF
CDR3nt: TGTGCCAGCAGCGTAGACTGGACTAACTACGAGCAGTACTTC
v_gene: TRBV9
len: 14
d_gene: NA
j_gene: TRBJ2-7
abundance: few

CDR3aa: CASSQSRDSRLFGGGYTF
CDR3nt: TGCGCCAGCAGCCAGTCCCGGGACAGCCGCTTGTTTGGGGGGGGCTACACCTTC
v_gene: TRBV4-1
len: 18
d_gene: TRBD1
j_gene: TRBJ1-2
abundance: NA

CDR3aa: CASSADSLGEQFF
CDR3nt: TGCGCCAGCAGTGCGGACAGTCTCGGTGAGCAGTTCTTC
v_gene: TRBV10-2
len: 13
d_gene: NA
j_gene: TRBJ2-1
abundance: NA

CDR3aa: CATTPDPDSPFGYTF
CDR3nt: TGTGCCACCACCCCAGATCCGGACAGTCCTTTCGGCTACACCTTC
v_gene: TRBV27
len: 15
d_gene: NA
j_gene: TRBJ1-2
abundance: NA

CDR3aa: CASSHRQGAILNEQYF
CDR3nt: TGTGCCAGCAGCCATAGACAGGGGGCTATATTAAACGAGCAGTACTTC
v_gene: TRBV14
len: 16
d_gene: TRBD1
j_gene: TRBJ2-7
abundance: NA

CDR3aa: CASSLYRGRDYGYTF
CDR3nt: TGTGCCAGCAGCTTATACAGGGGGCGAGACTATGGCTACACCTTC
v_gene: TRBV7-2
len: 15
d_gene: TRBD1
j_gene: TRBJ1-2
abundance: NA

CDR3aa: CASSPEGRAEAFF
CDR3nt: TGCGCCAGCAGCCCCGAGGGGAGGGCTGAAGCTTTCTTT
v_gene: TRBV4-1
len: 13
d_gene: NA
j_gene: TRBJ1-1
abundance: few

CDR3aa: CASSLSPGLAGRWVETQYF
CDR3nt: TGCGCCAGCAGCTTGAGTCCGGGACTAGCGGGGCGGTGGGTAGAGACCCAGTACTTC
v_gene: TRBV5-1
len: 19
d_gene: TRBD2
j_gene: TRBJ2-5
abundance: NA

CDR3aa: CATSRALSSGVHYEQYF
CDR3nt: TGTGCCACCAGCAGGGCATTATCTAGCGGGGTGCACTACGAGCAGTACTTC
v_gene: TRBV15
len: 17
d_gene: TRBD2
j_gene: TRBJ2-7
abundance: few

CDR3aa: CASSPRQGNYEQYF
CDR3nt: TGTGCCAGCAGCCCCCGACAGGGCAACTACGAGCAGTACTTC
v_gene: TRBV7-9
len: 14
d_gene: TRBD1
j_gene: TRBJ2-7
abundance: once

CDR3aa: CDSSLAWRDSINQPQHF
CDR3nt: TGTGACAGCAGCTTAGCATGGCGAGACAGCATCAATCAGCCCCAGCATTTT
v_gene: TRBV7-8
len: 17
d_gene: NA
j_gene: TRBJ1-5
abundance: NA

CDR3aa: CASGLFRLAGVTDTQYF
CDR3nt: TGTGCTAGTGGTTTGTTTAGACTAGCGGGGGTCACAGATACGCAGTATTTT
v_gene: TRBV12-5
len: 17
d_gene: TRBD2
j_gene: TRBJ2-3
abundance: NA

CDR3aa: CASSDRGGVEQYF
CDR3nt: TGTGCCAGCAGTGACCGCGGAGGGGTCGAGCAGTACTTC
v_gene: TRBV25-1
len: 13
d_gene: NA
j_gene: TRBJ2-7
abundance: NA

CDR3aa: CSAWDTKAFF
CDR3nt: TGCAGTGCTTGGGACACCAAAGCTTTCTTT
v_gene: TRBV20-1
len: 10
d_gene: NA
j_gene: TRBJ1-1
abundance: NA

CDR3aa: CASSSTDPGTAYNEQFF
CDR3nt: TGTGCCAGCAGCTCCACTGACCCCGGGACAGCCTACAATGAGCAGTTCTTC
v_gene: TRBV7-9
len: 17
d_gene: TRBD1
j_gene: TRBJ2-1
abundance: NA

CDR3aa: CASSSGSYNEQFF
CDR3nt: TGTGCCAGCAGTTCGGGTTCCTACAATGAGCAGTTCTTC
v_gene: TRBV6-5
len: 13
d_gene: NA
j_gene: TRBJ2-1
abundance: few

CDR3aa: CASSPTTSGFSYEQYF
CDR3nt: TGCGCCAGCAGCCCAACGACTAGCGGGTTCTCCTACGAGCAGTACTTC
v_gene: TRBV4-1
len: 16
d_gene: TRBD2
j_gene: TRBJ2-7
abundance: NA

CDR3aa: CASSFRLAGLNTGELFF
CDR3nt: TGTGCCAGCAGCTTTAGACTAGCGGGCCTGAACACCGGGGAGCTGTTTTTT
v_gene: TRBV5-6
len: 17
d_gene: TRBD2
j_gene: TRBJ2-2
abundance: NA

CDR3aa: CASSPEGTSGLDTQYF
CDR3nt: TGTGCCAGCAGCCCCGAGGGGACTAGCGGTCTAGATACGCAGTATTTT
v_gene: TRBV7-2
len: 16
d_gene: TRBD2
j_gene: TRBJ2-3
abundance: few

CDR3aa: CASSQVSRGLAEQFF
CDR3nt: TGCGCCAGCAGCCAAGTTAGCAGGGGGCTGGCTGAGCAGTTCTTC
v_gene: TRBV4-1
len: 15
d_gene: TRBD1
j_gene: TRBJ2-1
abundance: NA